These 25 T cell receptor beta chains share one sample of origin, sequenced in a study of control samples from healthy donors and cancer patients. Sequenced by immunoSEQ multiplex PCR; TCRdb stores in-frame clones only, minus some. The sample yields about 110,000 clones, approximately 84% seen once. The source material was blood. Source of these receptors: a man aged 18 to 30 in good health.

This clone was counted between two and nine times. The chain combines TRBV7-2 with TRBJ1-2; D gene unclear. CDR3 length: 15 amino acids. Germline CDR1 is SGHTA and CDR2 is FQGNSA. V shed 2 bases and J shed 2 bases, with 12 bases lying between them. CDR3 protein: CASSLPQSENYGYTF. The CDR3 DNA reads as TGTGCCAGCAGCTTACCTCAGTCGGAGAACTATGGCTACACCTTC.

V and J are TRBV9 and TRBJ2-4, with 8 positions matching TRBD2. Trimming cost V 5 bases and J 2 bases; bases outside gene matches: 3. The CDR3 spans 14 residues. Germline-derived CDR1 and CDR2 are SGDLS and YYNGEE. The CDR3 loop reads CASSSGETKNIQYF. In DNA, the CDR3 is TGTGCCAGCAGTAGCGGGGAGACCAAAAACATTCAGTACTTC.

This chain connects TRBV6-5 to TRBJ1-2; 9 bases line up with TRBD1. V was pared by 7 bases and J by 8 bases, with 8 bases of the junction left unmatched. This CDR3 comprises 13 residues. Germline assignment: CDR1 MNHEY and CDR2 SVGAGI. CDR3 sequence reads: CASNQGQGDGYTF. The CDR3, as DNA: TGTGCCAGCAATCAGGGACAGGGCGACGGCTACACCTTC.

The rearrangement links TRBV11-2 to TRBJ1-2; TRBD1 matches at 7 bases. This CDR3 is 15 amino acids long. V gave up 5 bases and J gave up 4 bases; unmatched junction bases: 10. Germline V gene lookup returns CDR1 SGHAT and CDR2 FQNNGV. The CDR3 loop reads CASSQEGGAGYGYTF. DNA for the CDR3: TGTGCCAGCAGCCAAGAAGGGGGCGCGGGCTATGGCTACACCTTC.

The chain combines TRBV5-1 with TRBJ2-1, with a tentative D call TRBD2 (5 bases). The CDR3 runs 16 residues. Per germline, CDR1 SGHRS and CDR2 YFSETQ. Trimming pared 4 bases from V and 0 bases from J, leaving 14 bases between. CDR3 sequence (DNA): TGCGCCAGCAGCCTAACTCAAGGGAGCTCCTACAATGAGCAGTTCTTC. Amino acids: CASSLTQGSSYNEQFF.

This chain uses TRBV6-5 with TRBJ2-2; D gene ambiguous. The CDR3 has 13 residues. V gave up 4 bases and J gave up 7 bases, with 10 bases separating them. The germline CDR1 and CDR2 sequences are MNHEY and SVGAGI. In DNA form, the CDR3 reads TGTGCCAGCAGTTCGTACCTTGGCGGGGAGCTGTTTTTT. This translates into CASSSYLGGELFF.

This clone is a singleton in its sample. Here the CDR3 DNA reads TGTGCCAGCAGCCCACAGGGGGCTGCAGATACGCAGTATTTT. Its translation: CASSPQGAADTQYF. The chain joins TRBV11-3 to TRBJ2-3, with 9 bases aligning to TRBD1. With 5 bases clipped from V and 4 bases from J, the junction kept 4 bases outside the gene matches. CDR3 length: 14 amino acids. The germline V gene encodes CDR1 SGHNT and CDR2 YENEEA.

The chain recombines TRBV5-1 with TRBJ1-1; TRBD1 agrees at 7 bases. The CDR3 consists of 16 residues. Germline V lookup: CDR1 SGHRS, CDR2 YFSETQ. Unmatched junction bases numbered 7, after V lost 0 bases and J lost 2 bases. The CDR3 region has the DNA TGCGCCAGCAGCTTGGGGGGACAGAATAGCAACACTGAAGCTTTCTTT. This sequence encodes CASSLGGQNSNTEAFF.

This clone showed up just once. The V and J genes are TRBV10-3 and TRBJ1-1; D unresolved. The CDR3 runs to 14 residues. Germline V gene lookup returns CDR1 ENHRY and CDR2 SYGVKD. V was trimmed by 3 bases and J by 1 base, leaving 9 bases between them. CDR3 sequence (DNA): TGTGCCATCAGTGACGGGGTAAAGAACACTGAAGCTTTCTTT. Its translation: CAISDGVKNTEAFF.

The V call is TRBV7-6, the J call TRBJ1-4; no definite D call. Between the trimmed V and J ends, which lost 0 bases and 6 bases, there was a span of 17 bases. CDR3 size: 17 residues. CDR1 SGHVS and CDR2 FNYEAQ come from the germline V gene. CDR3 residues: CASSLALTGGLDEKLFF. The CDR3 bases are TGTGCCAGCAGCTTAGCTTTAACGGGAGGGCTGGATGAAAAACTGTTTTTT.

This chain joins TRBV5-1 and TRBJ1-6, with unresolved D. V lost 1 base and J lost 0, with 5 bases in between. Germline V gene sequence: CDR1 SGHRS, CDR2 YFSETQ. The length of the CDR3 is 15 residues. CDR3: CASSLRSSYNSPLHF. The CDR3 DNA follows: TGCGCCAGCAGCTTGAGGAGCTCCTATAATTCACCCCTCCACTTT.

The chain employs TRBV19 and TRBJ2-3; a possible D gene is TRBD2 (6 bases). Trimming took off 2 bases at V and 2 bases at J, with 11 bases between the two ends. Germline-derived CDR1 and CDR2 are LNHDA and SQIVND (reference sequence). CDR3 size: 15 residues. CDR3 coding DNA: TGTGCCAGTAGTATACGCGGGGAGTCCACAGATACGCAGTATTTT. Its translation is CASSIRGESTDTQYF.

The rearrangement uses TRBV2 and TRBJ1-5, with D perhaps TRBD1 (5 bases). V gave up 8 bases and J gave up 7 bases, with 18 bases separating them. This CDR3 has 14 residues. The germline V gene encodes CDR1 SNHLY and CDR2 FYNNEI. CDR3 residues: CASQTGTSVQPQHF. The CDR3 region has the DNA TGTGCCAGCCAGACCGGGACCTCGGTACAGCCCCAGCATTTT.

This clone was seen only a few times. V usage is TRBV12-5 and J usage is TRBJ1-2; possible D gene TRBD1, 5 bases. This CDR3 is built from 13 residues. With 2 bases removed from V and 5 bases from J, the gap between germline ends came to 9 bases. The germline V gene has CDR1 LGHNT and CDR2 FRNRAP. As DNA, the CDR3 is TGTGCTAGTGGTTTGTCAGGGAGTTATGGCTACACCTTC. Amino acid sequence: CASGLSGSYGYTF.

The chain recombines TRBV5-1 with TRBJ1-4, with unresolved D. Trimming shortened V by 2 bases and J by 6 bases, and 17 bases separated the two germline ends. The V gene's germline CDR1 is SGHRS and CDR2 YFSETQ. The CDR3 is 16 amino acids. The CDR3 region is CASSLSGKKTDEKLFF. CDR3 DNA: TGCGCCAGCAGCTTAAGTGGGAAGAAAACGGATGAAAAACTGTTTTTT.

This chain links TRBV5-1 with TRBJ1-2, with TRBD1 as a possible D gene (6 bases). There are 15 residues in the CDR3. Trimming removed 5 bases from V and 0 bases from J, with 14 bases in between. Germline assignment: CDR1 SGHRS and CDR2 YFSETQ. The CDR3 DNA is TGCGCCAGCAGTCCCCGACAGGCATCTAACTATGGCTACACCTTC. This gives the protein CASSPRQASNYGYTF.

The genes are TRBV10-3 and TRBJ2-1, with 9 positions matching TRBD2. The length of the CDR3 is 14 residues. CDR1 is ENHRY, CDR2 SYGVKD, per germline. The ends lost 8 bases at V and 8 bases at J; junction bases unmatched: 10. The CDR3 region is CAIGSGGFRDEQFF. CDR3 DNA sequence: TGTGCCATCGGGAGCGGGGGGTTTCGGGATGAGCAGTTCTTC.

The CDR3 nucleotides read TGTGCCAGTACCATAAGAAGGGGTGACACCGGGGAGCTGTTTTTT. Translating gives CASTIRRGDTGELFF. The chain carries TRBV19 and TRBJ2-2; TRBD1 is a possible D gene (5 bases). The germline V gene has CDR1 LNHDA and CDR2 SQIVND (reference sequence). CDR3 length: 15 residues. V lost 7 bases to trimming and J lost 3 bases, with 15 bases between them.

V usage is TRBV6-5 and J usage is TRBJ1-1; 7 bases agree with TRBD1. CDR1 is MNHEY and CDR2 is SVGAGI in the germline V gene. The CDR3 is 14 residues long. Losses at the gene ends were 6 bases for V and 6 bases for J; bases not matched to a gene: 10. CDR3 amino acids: CASRSGQRKAEAFF. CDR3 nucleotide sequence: TGTGCCAGCAGGTCGGGACAGCGGAAGGCTGAAGCTTTCTTT.

The CDR3 loop is CASSQESGSWDAEAFF. The CDR3 DNA is TGCGCCAGCAGCCAAGAGTCGGGGAGCTGGGACGCTGAAGCTTTCTTT. The rearrangement uses TRBV4-3 and TRBJ1-1, with D possibly TRBD1 on 5 matching bases. V shed 0 bases and J shed 6 bases, with 17 bases lying between them. The germline gives CDR1 LGHNA, CDR2 YSLEER. The CDR3 spans 16 residues.

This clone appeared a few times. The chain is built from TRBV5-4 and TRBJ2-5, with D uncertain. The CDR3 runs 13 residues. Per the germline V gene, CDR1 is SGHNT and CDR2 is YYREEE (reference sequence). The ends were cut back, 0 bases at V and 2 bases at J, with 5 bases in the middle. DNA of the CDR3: TGTGCCAGCAGCTTGGGGGCTCAAGAGACCCAGTACTTC. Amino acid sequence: CASSLGAQETQYF.

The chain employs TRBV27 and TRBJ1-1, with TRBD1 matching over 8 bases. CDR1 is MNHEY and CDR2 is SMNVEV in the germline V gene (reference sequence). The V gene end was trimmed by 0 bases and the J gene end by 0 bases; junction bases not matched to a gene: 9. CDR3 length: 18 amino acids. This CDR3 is CASSLSGQGPFLNTEAFF. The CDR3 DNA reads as TGTGCCAGCAGTTTATCCGGACAGGGCCCCTTTCTGAACACTGAAGCTTTCTTT.

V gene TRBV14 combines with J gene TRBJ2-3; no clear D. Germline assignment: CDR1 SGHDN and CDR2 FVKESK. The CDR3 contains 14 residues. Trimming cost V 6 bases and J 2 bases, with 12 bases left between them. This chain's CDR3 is CASSRPTHTDTQYF. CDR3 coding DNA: TGTGCCAGCAGTAGGCCTACTCACACAGATACGCAGTATTTT.

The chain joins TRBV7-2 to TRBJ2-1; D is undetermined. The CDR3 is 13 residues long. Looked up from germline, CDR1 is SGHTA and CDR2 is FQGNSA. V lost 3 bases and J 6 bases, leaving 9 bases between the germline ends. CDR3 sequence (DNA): TGTGCCAGCAGCTTTTATAACGGCAATGAGCAGTTCTTC. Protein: CASSFYNGNEQFF.

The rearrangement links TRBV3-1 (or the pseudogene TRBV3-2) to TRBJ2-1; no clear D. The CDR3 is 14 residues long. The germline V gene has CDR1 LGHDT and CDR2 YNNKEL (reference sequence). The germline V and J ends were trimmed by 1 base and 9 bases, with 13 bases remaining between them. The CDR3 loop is CASSQAITDGEQFF. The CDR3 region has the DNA TGTGCCAGCAGCCAAGCCATCACGGACGGTGAGCAGTTCTTC.